These 28 T cell receptor beta chains share one sample of origin, sequenced in a study of CD8+CD57+ T cells in acquired aplastic anemia. The sequenced patients had an expansion of CD8+CD57+ cells seen by flow cytometry. Researchers used genomic DNA as the template to profile TCR beta VDJ and CDR3. TCRdb reprocessed the reads with MiXCR, giving one entry per CDR3 protein. The repertoire holds 200,000 to 300,000 distinct CDR3 sequences, with 40% to 50% as singletons. Sequenced input: sorted CD4+, CD8+, or CD8+CD57+ T cells (not recorded which) from PBMCs. Source of these receptors: a human donor with aplastic anemia.

This clonotype was recorded at least ten times. Here the CDR3 reads CASSEEPNTEAFF. The CDR3 DNA follows: TGCGCCAGCAGTGAGGAACCTAACACTGAAGCTTTCTTT. V usage is TRBV10-1 and J usage is TRBJ1-1; no clear D. The CDR3 sequence is 13 residues long. CDR1 is WNHNN, CDR2 SYGVQD, per germline (reference sequence). Trimming took off 2 bases at V and 2 bases at J, with 6 bases between the two ends.

This clonotype has ten or more counts. J is TRBJ2-7 and V is TRBV29-1, with TRBD2 identical over 9 bases. This CDR3 is built from 16 residues. V lost 2 bases to trimming and J lost 3 bases; unmatched junction nucleotides: 11. The germline CDR1 and CDR2 sequences are SQVTM and ANQGSEA. The DNA for the CDR3 is TGCAGCGTTGAAACGCGCGGAGATAGCGGGAGCTACGAGCAGTACTTC. Translation gives CSVETRGDSGSYEQYF.

This clonotype was counted at least ten times. This chain joins TRBV2 and TRBJ1-4, with TRBD1 as a possible D gene (5 bases). The germline V gene encodes CDR1 SNHLY and CDR2 FYNNEI. This CDR3 is 15 amino acids long. Trimming took 4 bases from V and 0 from J, leaving 9 bases between them. The CDR3: CASSGGTATNEKLFF. In nucleotides, the CDR3 is TGTGCCAGCAGTGGAGGGACCGCAACTAATGAAAAACTGTTTTTT. Full variable domain (remainder filled in from reference TRBV2 and TRBJ1-4): EPEVTQTPSHQVTQMGQEVILRCVPISNHLYFYWYRQILGQKVEFLVSFYNNEISEKSEIFDDQFSVERPDGSNFTLKIRSTKLEDSAMYFCASSGGTATNEKLFFGSGTQLSVL.

This clonotype occurred a few times. The chain couples TRBV7-3 to TRBJ1-4; D gene uncertain. Trimming stripped 2 bases from V and 2 bases from J, with 9 bases between. Germline V lookup: CDR1 SGHTA, CDR2 FQGTGA. CDR3 length: 15 residues. CDR3: CASSLGGVTNEKLFF. As DNA, the CDR3 is TGTGCCAGCAGCTTAGGCGGGGTCACTAATGAAAAACTGTTTTTT.

In this sample, this clonotype turned up many times. The chain is built from TRBV9 and TRBJ2-7; 15 nucleotides agree with TRBD2. The CDR3 sequence is 17 residues long. CDR1 and CDR2 from the germline V gene are SGDLS and YYNGEE. The trim removed 0 bases at V and 5 bases at J, leaving 6 bases unmatched. The CDR3 region is CASSVEGLAGGRDEQYF. The CDR3 DNA follows: TGTGCCAGCAGCGTAGAAGGACTAGCGGGAGGGCGGGACGAGCAGTACTTC.

Turning to this clonotype: A clone one base away is much larger, so this may be a read error. The rearrangement links TRBV11-2 to TRBJ1-5; no definite D call. The CDR3 loop spans 17 amino acids. Germline loops: CDR1 SGHAT, CDR2 FQNNGV. The germline V and J ends were trimmed by 3 bases and 0 bases, with 15 bases remaining between them. The CDR3 nucleotides read TGTGCCAGCAGCTTGGGTGGCAGGTCTTATAGCAATCAGCCCCAGCATTTT. Its protein is CASSLGGRSYSNQPQHF. Variable domain in full (rest from reference TRBV11-2 and TRBJ1-5): EAGVAQSPRYKIIEKRQSVAFWCNPISGHATLYWYQQILGQGPKLLIQFQNNGVVDDSQLPKDRFSAERLKGVDSTLKIQPAKLEDSAVYLCASSLGGRSYSNQPQHFGDGTRLSIL.

Turning to this clonotype: Germline is not matched at one junction end, which may reflect a read error. This chain connects TRBV15 to TRBJ2-3, with D maybe TRBD1 (6 bases). The CDR3 has 16 residues. Germline V lookup: CDR1 LNHNV, CDR2 YYDKDF (reference sequence). The CDR3 region has the DNA TGTGCCACCAGCCGAGAGGGGCAGGGGAGCACAGATACGCAGTATTTT. Its protein product is CATSREGQGSTDTQYF.

This clonotype was seen ten or more times. The chain joins TRBV7-9 to TRBJ2-7; 9 nucleotides agree with TRBD1. V was pared by 5 bases and J by 4 bases, with 6 bases of the junction left unmatched. This CDR3 spans 14 amino acids. Germline CDR1 SEHNR, CDR2 FQNEAQ (reference sequence). The CDR3 is CASSPADRGYEQYF. DNA of the CDR3: TGTGCCAGCAGCCCCGCCGACAGGGGGTACGAGCAGTACTTC.

The chain carries TRBV10-3 and TRBJ2-1; 12 bases agree with TRBD2. Unmatched junction bases numbered 4, after V lost 6 bases and J lost 7 bases. Germline V gene sequence: CDR1 ENHRY, CDR2 SYGVKD. The CDR3 has 14 amino acids. CDR3 bases: TGTGCCATCAGGCCTAGCGGGGGGGAGAATGAGCAGTTCTTC. Translation: CAIRPSGGENEQFF.

The sample holds many counts of this clonotype. The chain combines TRBV7-9 with TRBJ2-7, with TRBD1 as a possible D gene (5 bases). The V end was cut by 5 bases, the J end by 2 bases, with 13 bases between. The CDR3 spans 14 residues. CDR1 SEHNR and CDR2 FQNEAQ come from the germline V gene (reference sequence). The CDR3 DNA reads TGTGCCAGCAGCCCAAATCAGGGCCCCTACGAGCAGTACTTC. Its protein product is CASSPNQGPYEQYF. The full variable domain, completed using reference TRBV7-9 and TRBJ2-7, is DTGVSQNPRHKITKRGQNVTFRCDPISEHNRLYWYRQTLGQGPEFLTYFQNEAQLEKSRLLSDRFSAERPKGSFSTLEIQRTEQGDSAMYLCASSPNQGPYEQYFGPGTRLTVT.

The genes are TRBV15 and TRBJ2-5; 9 bases are shared with TRBD2. The germline V gene encodes CDR1 LNHNV and CDR2 YYDKDF (reference sequence). The trim removed 4 bases at V and 5 bases at J, leaving 5 bases unmatched. The CDR3 spans 14 residues. The CDR3 sequence is CATSMGGGGETQYF. DNA for the CDR3: TGTGCCACCAGCATGGGCGGGGGGGGGGAGACCCAGTACTTC.

The chain joins TRBV7-9 to TRBJ1-5, with 10 bases identical to TRBD1. The CDR3 runs to 19 residues. Germline V gene data show CDR1 as SEHNR and CDR2 as FQNEAQ (reference sequence). V dropped 1 base and J dropped 6; count of bases not matched to a gene: 15. In DNA, the CDR3 is TGTGCCAGCAGCTTAGACCCCCTGGCTGACAGGGGGCGAATTCAGCCCCAGCATTTT. Translated: CASSLDPLADRGRIQPQHF.

This clonotype has at least ten counts. The chain joins TRBV2 to TRBJ2-7; no clear D. Between the trimmed V and J ends, which lost 4 bases and 6 bases, there was a span of 7 bases. This CDR3 is built from 11 residues. The germline CDR1 and CDR2 sequences are SNHLY and FYNNEI. CDR3 region: CASSGPPEQYF. The CDR3 bases are TGTGCCAGCAGTGGACCCCCCGAGCAGTACTTC.

This clonotype was seen repeatedly, ten times or more. The chain carries TRBV7-9 and TRBJ2-7; a possible D gene is TRBD2 (6 bases). V dropped 4 bases and J dropped 4 bases, with 23 bases sitting between them. The CDR3 spans 17 residues. Per germline, CDR1 SEHNR and CDR2 FQNEAQ (reference sequence). The CDR3: CASSSMSTGTRVYEQYF. DNA of the CDR3: TGTGCCAGCAGCTCCATGTCGACCGGGACTCGGGTTTACGAGCAGTACTTC.

V usage is TRBV29-1 and J usage is TRBJ1-1; a possible D gene is TRBD1 (5 bases). The germline CDR1 and CDR2 sequences are SQVTM and ANQGSEA. The ends were cut back, 7 bases at V and 3 bases at J, with 15 bases in the middle. The CDR3 contains 13 residues. CDR3 in DNA: TGCAGCGGATCCCAGGGTAGGGACACTGAAGCTTTCTTT. Its translation: CSGSQGRDTEAFF.

The CDR3 reads CAISATGSTDTQYF. CDR3 coding DNA: TGTGCCATCAGTGCAACTGGGAGCACAGATACGCAGTATTTT. J is TRBJ2-3 and V is TRBV10-3; D ambiguous. Looked up from germline, CDR1 is ENHRY and CDR2 is SYGVKD. The V and J ends lost 4 bases and 0 bases respectively, with 8 bases between them. The CDR3 covers 14 residues.

The CDR3 region has the DNA TGTGCCAGCAGCGTAGGCCAGGGCACAGATACGCAGTATTTT. It codes for CASSVGQGTDTQYF. The J gene is TRBJ2-3, the V gene TRBV9; D is unclear. The V and J ends lost 0 bases and 1 base respectively, with 6 bases between them. The germline CDR1 and CDR2 sequences are SGDLS and YYNGEE. CDR3 size: 14 residues. The whole variable domain, filled in from reference TRBV9 and TRBJ2-3, reads DSGVTQTPKHLITATGQRVTLRCSPRSGDLSVYWYQQSLDQGLQFLIQYYNGEERAKGNILERFSAQQFPDLHSELNLSSLELGDSALYFCASSVGQGTDTQYFGPGTRLTVL.

This clonotype was observed a single time. The rearrangement joins TRBV2 to TRBJ2-7, with 11 positions matching TRBD2. The CDR3 has 15 residues. Looked up from germline, CDR1 is SNHLY and CDR2 is FYNNEI. The V and J ends lost 7 bases and 2 bases, in that order; junction bases with no gene match: 7. CDR3 sequence: CASMLAGGLPYEQYF. The CDR3 DNA reads as TGTGCCAGCATGCTAGCGGGAGGACTACCCTACGAGCAGTACTTC. Drawing the rest from reference TRBV2 and TRBJ2-7, the complete variable domain is EPEVTQTPSHQVTQMGQEVILRCVPISNHLYFYWYRQILGQKVEFLVSFYNNEISEKSEIFDDQFSVERPDGSNFTLKIRSTKLEDSAMYFCASMLAGGLPYEQYFGPGTRLTVT.

The J gene is TRBJ1-1, the V gene TRBV27; weak D call: TRBD1 (5 bases). This CDR3 spans 15 amino acids. V shed 2 bases and J shed 4 bases, with 14 bases lying between them. Germline CDR1 reads MNHEY; CDR2 reads SMNVEV (reference sequence). CDR3 bases: TGTGCCAGCAGTTTAACGGGCAGTGGGGGCACTGAAGCTTTCTTT. It translates to CASSLTGSGGTEAFF.

This rearrangement joins TRBV29-1 to TRBJ1-2; TRBD1 matches at 7 bases. The V and J ends lost 4 bases and 8 bases, in that order; junction bases with no gene match: 7. Germline V gene data show CDR1 as SQVTM and CDR2 as ANQGSEA. The length of the CDR3 is 12 residues. The CDR3 sequence is CSVARQGWGYTF. In DNA, the CDR3 is TGCAGCGTTGCCCGACAGGGTTGGGGCTACACCTTC.

In this sample, this clonotype turned up many times. The V call is TRBV7-9, the J call TRBJ2-1; no definite D call. The CDR3 sequence is 16 residues long. Germline CDR1 SEHNR, CDR2 FQNEAQ (reference sequence). Trimming removed 5 bases at V and 3 bases at J, with 17 bases between. This CDR3 is CASSLPTRQDYNEQFF. CDR3 DNA: TGTGCCAGCAGCCTGCCTACCCGCCAGGACTACAATGAGCAGTTCTTC.

The genes are TRBV6-2 or TRBV6-3 and TRBJ2-1; 11 nucleotides align to TRBD2. Germline CDR1 is MNHEY and CDR2 is SVGEGT. The CDR3 is made up of 15 amino acids. J lost 8 bases, V lost 7 bases, and 10 bases had no gene match. CDR3 sequence (DNA): TGTGCCAGCACCATAGCGGGGGGGTTTTATTATGAGCAGTTCTTC. Protein product: CASTIAGGFYYEQFF.

This clonotype was detected ten times or more. This sequence joins TRBV20-1 and TRBJ1-1; 9 bases map to TRBD1. The V and J ends lost 5 bases and 0 bases, in that order; junction bases with no gene match: 16. Germline CDR1 DFQATT, CDR2 SNEGSKA (reference sequence). The CDR3 loop spans 18 amino acids. CDR3 sequence reads: CSAPPPNRGRAMNTEAFF. The CDR3 nucleotides are TGCAGTGCTCCCCCCCCCAACAGGGGGCGAGCCATGAACACTGAAGCTTTCTTT.

This chain links TRBV9 with TRBJ2-3, with 8 bases fitting TRBD2. This CDR3 is 16 amino acids long. Germline V lookup: CDR1 SGDLS, CDR2 YYNGEE. After removal of 0 bases from V and 2 bases from J, the junction contained 5 bases not matched to a gene. CDR3 coding DNA: TGTGCCAGCAGCGTAGCGGGAGGGGATATCACAGATACGCAGTATTTT. Amino acids: CASSVAGGDITDTQYF.

The chain joins TRBV28 to TRBJ2-1; D is undetermined. The germline V and J ends were trimmed by 5 bases and 4 bases, with 12 bases remaining between them. CDR1 is MDHEN, CDR2 SYDVKM, per germline. This CDR3 has 14 amino acids. The CDR3 protein is CASSGTTMYNEQFF. The CDR3 nucleotides are TGTGCCAGCAGTGGAACTACTATGTACAATGAGCAGTTCTTC.

The DNA of the CDR3 is TGTGCCAGCAGCCGCGGGGGCGGGGGCCGTGATACGCAGTATTTT. It codes for CASSRGGGGRDTQYF. The chain has TRBV7-2 and TRBJ2-3; D possibly corresponds to TRBD2 (7 bases). The CDR3 is made up of 15 amino acids. V gave up 5 bases and J gave up 6 bases, with 18 bases separating them. Germline V gene data show CDR1 as SGHTA and CDR2 as FQGNSA.

Note on this clonotype: A much larger clonotype is one base distant, so this may be a read error. The chain carries TRBV5-4 and TRBJ1-1, with D unclear. The CDR3 runs to 12 residues. Trimming removed 1 base at V and 9 bases at J, with 10 bases between. Germline V CDR1 and CDR2: SGHNT, YYREEE (reference sequence). The CDR3 loop is CASSLMGSKAFF. CDR3 sequence (DNA): TGTGCCAGCAGCTTGATGGGGTCTAAAGCTTTCTTT.

This clonotype was seen a few times. The chain joins TRBV3-1 to TRBJ2-5; the D call may be TRBD1 or TRBD2 (6 bases each). The CDR3 runs 15 residues. Between the trimmed V and J ends, which lost 8 bases and 3 bases, there was a span of 19 bases. Per germline, CDR1 LGHDT and CDR2 YNNKEL (reference sequence). The DNA of the CDR3 is TGTGCCAGCTCCTTCTACGAGGGGGGCGAAGAGACCCAGTACTTC. This gives the protein CASSFYEGGEETQYF.